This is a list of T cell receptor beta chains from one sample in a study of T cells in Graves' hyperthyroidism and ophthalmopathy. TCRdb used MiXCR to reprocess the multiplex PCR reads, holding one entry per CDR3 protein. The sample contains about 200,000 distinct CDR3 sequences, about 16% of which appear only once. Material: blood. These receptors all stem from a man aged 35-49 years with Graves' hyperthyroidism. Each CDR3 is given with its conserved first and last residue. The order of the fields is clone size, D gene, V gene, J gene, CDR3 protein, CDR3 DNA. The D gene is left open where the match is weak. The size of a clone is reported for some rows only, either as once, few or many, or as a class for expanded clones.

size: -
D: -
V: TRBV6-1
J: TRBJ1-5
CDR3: CASSGQLTSNQPQHF
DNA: TGTGCCAGCAGTGGGCAGTTGACTAGCAATCAGCCCCAGCATTTT

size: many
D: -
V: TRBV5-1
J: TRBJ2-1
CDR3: CASSLDHEQFF
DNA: TGCGCCAGCAGCTTGGACCATGAGCAGTTCTTC

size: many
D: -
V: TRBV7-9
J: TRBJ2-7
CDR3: CASSLIGRSYEQYF
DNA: TGTGCCAGCAGCTTAATCGGCAGGTCCTACGAGCAGTACTTC

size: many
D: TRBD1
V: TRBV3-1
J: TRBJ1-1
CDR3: CASSHPGTGNTEAFF
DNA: TGTGCCAGCAGCCACCCAGGGACAGGAAACACTGAAGCTTTCTTT

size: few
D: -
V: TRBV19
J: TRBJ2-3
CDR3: CASKSSSAFADTQYF
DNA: TGTGCCAGTAAGTCGTCAAGCGCCTTCGCTGATACGCAGTATTTT

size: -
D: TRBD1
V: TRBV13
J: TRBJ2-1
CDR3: CASSSGTGRVSNEQFF
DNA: TGTGCCAGCAGCTCCGGGACAGGGAGGGTGTCCAATGAGCAGTTCTTC

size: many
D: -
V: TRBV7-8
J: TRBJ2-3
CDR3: CASSIDLDTQYF
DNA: TGTGCCAGCAGCATCGACTTAGATACGCAGTATTTT

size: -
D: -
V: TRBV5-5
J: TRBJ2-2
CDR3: CASSPDRPTGELFF
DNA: TGTGCCAGCAGCCCGGACAGACCCACCGGGGAGCTGTTTTTT

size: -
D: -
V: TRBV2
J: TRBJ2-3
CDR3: CASSGSFTDTQYF
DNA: TGTGCCAGCAGTGGGAGTTTCACAGATACGCAGTATTTT

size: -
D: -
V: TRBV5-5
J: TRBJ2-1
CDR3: CASSSPGWEGCCGQFF
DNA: TGTGCCAGCAGCTCGCCCGGCTGGGAAGGATGTTGCGGGCAGTTCTTC

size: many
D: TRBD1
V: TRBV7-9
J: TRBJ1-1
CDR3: CASSRTTGLMNTEAFF
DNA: TGTGCCAGCAGCCGGACGACAGGGCTAATGAACACTGAAGCTTTCTTT

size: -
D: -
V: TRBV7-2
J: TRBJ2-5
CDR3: CASSPGTEETQYF
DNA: TGTGCCAGCAGCCCCGGGACGGAAGAGACCCAGTACTTC